This T cell receptor beta chain was identified during a study of blood T cell repertoires in COVID-19. Study at large: Both acute and convalescent COVID-19 samples were obtained from the United States, Italy and Spain. Sources were T cells, B-cell-depleted T cells, or PBMCs; the material itself was cDNA or gDNA.

Recruitment covered some 25 US areas and drew participants whose ages spanned about 18 to 90 years. The germline gives CDR1 SGHAT, CDR2 FQNNGV. V lost 4 bases and J lost 1; bases outside the gene matches: 5. The CDR3 loop spans 15 amino acids. Original analysis: How many nucleated cells were present was estimated from reference gene primer amplification. The repertoire was sequenced with immunoSEQ multiplex PCR; TCRdb's copy has only in-frame clones and lacks some. V, J and clone size are taken as reported in that table, and D and trimming were inferred from the DNA itself. The table lists roughly 260,000 clones, about 91% of them singletons. The sample holds many counts of this clone.

The sample consisted of PBMCs or T cells enriched from blood (not recorded which). The sequence was obtained from a human donor in a cohort exposed to, infected with or recovered from COVID-19 (not recorded which). The donor label of this sample is uncertain. The chain employs TRBV11-2 and TRBJ2-7; 9 bases fit TRBD2. CDR3 protein: CASSSQTSGSYEQYF. The CDR3 DNA sequence: TGTGCCAGCAGCTCCCAGACTAGCGGATCCTACGAGCAGTACTTC.